The 8 T cell receptor beta chains reported below all come from one sample, sequenced in a study of cytomegalovirus exposure and HLA in healthy donors. The PCR had 60 Vbeta and 13 Jbeta primers. The repertoire was sequenced with immunoSEQ multiplex PCR; TCRdb's copy has only in-frame clones and lacks some. The table lists about 160,000 clones, 81% of them singletons, with about 1.5% in the top ten. Sequencing was done on a sample of PBMCs. The receptors stem from a man aged 45-65 years in good health and CMV-seropositive.

CDR3 loop: CASSSGRHNSPLHF. CDR3 sequence (DNA): TGCGCCAGCAGCTCTGGGAGGCATAATTCACCCCTCCACTTT. The rearrangement links TRBV5-1 to TRBJ1-6; D gene unclear. V lost 3 bases and J 5 bases, leaving 9 bases between the germline ends. The CDR3 spans 14 residues. Germline V gene data show CDR1 as SGHRS and CDR2 as YFSETQ.

This sequence joins TRBV11-3 and TRBJ2-6; D gene ambiguous. V shed 6 bases and J shed 0 bases, with 21 bases lying between them. Germline assignment: CDR1 SGHNT and CDR2 YENEEA. The CDR3 runs to 19 residues. CDR3 sequence (DNA): TGTGCCAGCAGTTTTCCCCTCGCAGTTTCTAGCTCTGGGGCCAACGTCCTGACTTTC. It translates to CASSFPLAVSSSGANVLTF.

CDR3 DNA: TGTGCCAGCAGTTTCCGTCCGGGACAGGGGCGCACTGAAGCTTTCTTT. Translating it yields CASSFRPGQGRTEAFF. The rearrangement links TRBV28 to TRBJ1-1, with 10 positions matching TRBD1. V lost 3 bases to trimming and J lost 4 bases; unmatched junction nucleotides: 8. The CDR3 totals 16 residues. Germline V CDR1 and CDR2: MDHEN, SYDVKM.

The chain links TRBV5-1 to TRBJ2-1; TRBD1 might be the D (6 bases). Trimming pared 0 bases from V and 3 bases from J, leaving 7 bases between. Germline CDR1 reads SGHRS; CDR2 reads YFSETQ. This CDR3 is built from 14 residues. In DNA form, the CDR3 reads TGCGCCAGCAGCTTGGGGACAGACTACAATGAGCAGTTCTTC. This sequence encodes CASSLGTDYNEQFF.

The chain combines TRBV27 with TRBJ2-7, with D possibly matching TRBD2 (5 bases). The CDR3 loop spans 15 amino acids. V lost 9 bases, J lost 1 base, and 19 bases lay in between. Germline V gene data show CDR1 as MNHEY and CDR2 as SMNVEV (reference sequence). CDR3 sequence: CASSTWLRASYEQYF. The CDR3 nucleotides read TGTGCCAGTAGTACTTGGTTGCGGGCATCCTACGAGCAGTACTTC.

This clone was recorded a few times. This chain connects TRBV6-5 to TRBJ1-2, with a weak D call TRBD1 (5 bases). V dropped 2 bases and J dropped 8 bases, with 15 bases sitting between them. CDR3 size: 14 residues. CDR1 and CDR2 from the germline V gene are MNHEY and SVGAGI. Here the CDR3 DNA reads TGTGCCAGCAGTTACGGGGGGGGTAGTTCAGGCTACACCTTC. Protein sequence: CASSYGGGSSGYTF.

Only one count was recorded for this clone. V is TRBV7-9 and J is TRBJ2-7; D is unclear. The CDR3 consists of 12 residues. Germline CDR1 is SEHNR and CDR2 is FQNEAQ (reference sequence). With 5 bases removed from V and 2 bases from J, the gap between germline ends came to 7 bases. CDR3 protein: CASSPSAYEQYF. CDR3 in DNA: TGTGCCAGCAGCCCCTCAGCCTACGAGCAGTACTTC.

The CDR3 DNA is TGTGCCAGCAGTTACGGTTGGGGGCTACGAGATACGCAGTATTTT. Protein sequence: CASSYGWGLRDTQYF. The J gene is TRBJ2-3, the V gene TRBV6-5; D perhaps matches TRBD1 (6 bases). This CDR3 spans 15 amino acids. The V gene lost 2 bases and the J gene lost 5 bases, with 14 bases spanning the gap. Germline V CDR1 and CDR2: MNHEY, SVGAGI.